The clone carrying this TCR beta chain appeared a single time. This sample is drawn from a study of technical replicates of blood from a handful of donors. The CDR3 covers 12 residues. V lost 5 bases and J lost 6, with 5 bases in between. Germline V gene lookup returns CDR1 SGHAT and CDR2 FQNNGV. The table came from immunoSEQ multiplex PCR; TCRdb's copy has only in-frame clones and leaves some out. Of around 67,000 clones in the sample, approximately 86% were seen once. The sequenced sample consisted of PBMCs. The source is a human donor in good health. Some clones in this sample may be carry-over from other donors' samples. This chain joins TRBV11-2 and TRBJ1-6, with no clear D. CDR3 region: CASSRGNSPLHF. In DNA form, the CDR3 reads TGTGCCAGCAGCCGGGGTAATTCACCCCTCCACTTT. Drawing the rest from reference TRBV11-2 and TRBJ1-6, the complete variable domain is EAGVAQSPRYKIIEKRQSVAFWCNPISGHATLYWYQQILGQGPKLLIQFQNNGVVDDSQLPKDRFSAERLKGVDSTLKIQPAKLEDSAVYLCASSRGNSPLHFGNGTRLTVT.